This TCR beta chain stems from a study of T cells in localized non-small cell lung cancer (dated by TCRdb to about 2020). For the study in its entirety: T cell repertoires of approximately 250 early-stage NSCLC patients were analyzed, with tumors being compared against uninvolved tumor-adjacent lungs. NSCLC patients had a mean age of approximately 70 years, and 129 were male and about a hundred female. The cohort comprised roughly 220 treatment-naïve NSCLC patients with resected, localized lung tumors.

At diagnosis, tumor, uninvolved tumor-adjacent lung and peripheral blood were collected and then preserved as a mix of FFPE and fresh-frozen material. For TCR repertoire profiling, blood samples were analyzed in the form of peripheral blood mononuclear cells. The CDR3 covers 15 residues, taking in both the cysteine and the phenylalanine. Of all the DNA, just the CDR3 is kept, 45 bases in frame from base 1. V loses 0 bases at its end and J loses 6 bases; junction bases beyond the gene matches: 7. The germline V gene gives CDR1 as KGHSH and CDR2 as LQKENI. What the research found in general, with its limitations: Because multi-region tumor sequencing was not performed, intratumor heterogeneity could not be ruled out. Longer overall survival was associated with higher T cell density in blood, whereas shorter survival was associated with higher clonality in adjacent lung. Because the study design was exploratory, TCR variables were selected using unadjusted p-values without false-discovery rate correction. Uninvolved tumor-adjacent lung showed the highest T cell clonality, higher than tumor, which suggests more focused antigenic responses in the uninvolved tumor-adjacent lung. A median of approximately 62 of the top 100 tumor clones turned up in the paired uninvolved adjacent lung, and under 30 of those clones also ranked among the top 100 of that same adjacent lung.

Note on this clone: This receptor's antigen is unknown. Base qualities are not at hand, and no much larger clone is one base apart.

TCR beta CDR3 regions were sequenced from DNA using the immunoSEQ Assay. The authors processed their data as follows. T cell density was computed as TCR beta template counts normalized to usable DNA estimated by amplifying housekeeping genes. Using the preseqR package, richness was estimated by extrapolating to 120,000 templates for tissue samples and 400,000 templates for PBMC samples. Clonality was calculated as one minus Pielou's evenness. Tissue-enriched TCRs were identified through differential abundance testing performed on productive amino-acid clonotypes, with a minimum total count of 5 and an alpha of 0.1. The Jaccard Index and the Morisita Overlap Index were used to measure how much the repertoires overlapped between compartments. TCR beta CDR3s were clustered by GLIPH together with public tetramer-defined viral CDR3s, and at least three viral sequences plus V-gene enrichment were required for viral motifs. TCRdb provides this immuneACCESS table in a form limited to in-frame rearrangements. Some clones are lacking; in checked studies, under half of them reflect an unresolved V gene, and why the rest are absent is not known. The V and J calls and the clone size are those of that table, but D and trimming were determined from the DNA. The sample records 50,000 to 55,000 clones, roughly 84% of which are singletons. Roughly 17% of the sample is held by the ten biggest clonotypes.

Sequencing was performed on peripheral blood mononuclear cells, taken before any cancer treatment. In this chain, TRBV18 is recombined with TRBJ2-7, and 8 junction bases match TRBD1. The origin of this receptor is a man aged 40 to 70 with stage III lung adenocarcinoma. The bases are TGTGCCAGCTCACCACCGGGCAGGGGGCCCGCCGAGCAGTACTTC. This sequence encodes CASSPPGRGPAEQYF.